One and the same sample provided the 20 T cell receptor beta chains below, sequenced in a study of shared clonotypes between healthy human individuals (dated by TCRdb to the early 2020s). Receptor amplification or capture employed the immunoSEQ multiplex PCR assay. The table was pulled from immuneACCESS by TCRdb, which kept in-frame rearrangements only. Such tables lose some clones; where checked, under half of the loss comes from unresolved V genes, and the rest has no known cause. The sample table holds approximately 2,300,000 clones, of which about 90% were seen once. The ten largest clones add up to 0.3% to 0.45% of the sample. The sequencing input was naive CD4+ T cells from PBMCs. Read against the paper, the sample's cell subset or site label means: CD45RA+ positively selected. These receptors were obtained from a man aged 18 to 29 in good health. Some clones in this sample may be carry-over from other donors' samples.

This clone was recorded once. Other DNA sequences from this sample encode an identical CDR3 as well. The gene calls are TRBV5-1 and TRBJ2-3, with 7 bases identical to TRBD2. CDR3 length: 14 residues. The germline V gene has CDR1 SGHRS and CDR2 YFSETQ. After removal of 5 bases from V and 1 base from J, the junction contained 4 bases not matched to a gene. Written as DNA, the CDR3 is TGCGCCAGCAGGGGGCTAGCGGGCACAGATACGCAGTATTTT. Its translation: CASRGLAGTDTQYF.

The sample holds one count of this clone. CDR3 DNA sequence: TGCGCCAGCAGCTTGGAGGACGGAATCAATGAGCAGTTCTTC. It encodes CASSLEDGINEQFF. The V and J genes are TRBV5-1 and TRBJ2-1; the D is unclear. From germline, CDR1 is SGHRS and CDR2 YFSETQ. CDR3 length: 14 amino acids. The germline V and J ends were trimmed by 0 bases and 6 bases, with 10 bases remaining between them.

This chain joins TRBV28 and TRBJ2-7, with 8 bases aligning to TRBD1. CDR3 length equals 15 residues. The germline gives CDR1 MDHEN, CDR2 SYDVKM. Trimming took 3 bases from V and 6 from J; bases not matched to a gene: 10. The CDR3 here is CASSFGAGGIREQYF. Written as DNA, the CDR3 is TGTGCCAGCAGTTTCGGAGCAGGGGGCATCCGCGAGCAGTACTTC.

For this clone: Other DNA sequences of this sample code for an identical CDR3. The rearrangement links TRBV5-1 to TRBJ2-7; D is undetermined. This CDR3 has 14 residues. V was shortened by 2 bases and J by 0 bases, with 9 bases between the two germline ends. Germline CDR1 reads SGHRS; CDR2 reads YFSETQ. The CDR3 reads CASSFGGNSYEQYF. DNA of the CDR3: TGCGCCAGCAGCTTTGGCGGAAACTCCTACGAGCAGTACTTC.

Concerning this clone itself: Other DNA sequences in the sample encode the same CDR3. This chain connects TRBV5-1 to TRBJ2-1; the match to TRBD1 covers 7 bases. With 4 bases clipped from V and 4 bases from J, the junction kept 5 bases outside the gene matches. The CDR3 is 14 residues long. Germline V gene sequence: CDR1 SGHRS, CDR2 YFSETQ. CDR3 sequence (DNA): TGCGCCAGCAGCCCCGGGACAGTATACAATGAGCAGTTCTTC. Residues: CASSPGTVYNEQFF.

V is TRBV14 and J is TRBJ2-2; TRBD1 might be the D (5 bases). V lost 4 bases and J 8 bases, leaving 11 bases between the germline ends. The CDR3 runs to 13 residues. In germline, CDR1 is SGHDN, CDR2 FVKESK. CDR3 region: CASSLTASGELFF. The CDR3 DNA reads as TGTGCCAGCAGCCTGACAGCCTCGGGGGAGCTGTTTTTT.

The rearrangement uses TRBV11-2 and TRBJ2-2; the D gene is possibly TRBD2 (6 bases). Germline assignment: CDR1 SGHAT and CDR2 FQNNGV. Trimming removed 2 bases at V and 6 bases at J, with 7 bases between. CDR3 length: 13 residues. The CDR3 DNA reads TGTGCCAGCAGCTTATGGGAGGCCGGGGAGCTGTTTTTT. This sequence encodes CASSLWEAGELFF.

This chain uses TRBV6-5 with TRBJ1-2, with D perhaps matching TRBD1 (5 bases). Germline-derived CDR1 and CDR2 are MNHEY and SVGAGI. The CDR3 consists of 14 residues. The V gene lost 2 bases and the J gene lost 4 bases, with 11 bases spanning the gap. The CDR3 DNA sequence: TGTGCCAGCAGTTACCTCCCGGGGGGCTATGGCTACACCTTC. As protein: CASSYLPGGYGYTF.

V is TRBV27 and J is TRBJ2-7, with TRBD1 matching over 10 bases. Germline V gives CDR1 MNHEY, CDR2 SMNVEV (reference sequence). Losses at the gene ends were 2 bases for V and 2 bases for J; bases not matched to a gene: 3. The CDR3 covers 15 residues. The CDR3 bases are TGTGCCAGCAGTTTAAAGGGACAGGGGACCTACGAGCAGTACTTC. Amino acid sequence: CASSLKGQGTYEQYF.

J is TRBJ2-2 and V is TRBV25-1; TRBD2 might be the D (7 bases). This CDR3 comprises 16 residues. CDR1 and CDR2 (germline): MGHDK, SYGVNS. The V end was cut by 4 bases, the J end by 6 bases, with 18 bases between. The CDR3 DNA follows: TGTGCCAGCAGTGTGGGCGGGGGCGGAACCTCCGGGGAGCTGTTTTTT. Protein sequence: CASSVGGGGTSGELFF.

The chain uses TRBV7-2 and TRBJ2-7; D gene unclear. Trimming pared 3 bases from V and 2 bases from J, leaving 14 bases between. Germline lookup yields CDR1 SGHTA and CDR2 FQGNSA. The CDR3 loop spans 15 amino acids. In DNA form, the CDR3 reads TGTGCCAGCAGCTTGGGCTTCGATATTACCTACGAGCAGTACTTC. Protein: CASSLGFDITYEQYF.

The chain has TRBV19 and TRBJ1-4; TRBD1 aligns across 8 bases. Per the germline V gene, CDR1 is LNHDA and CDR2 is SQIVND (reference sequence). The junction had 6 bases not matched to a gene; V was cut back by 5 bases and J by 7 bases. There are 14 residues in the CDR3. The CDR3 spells CASSEQGGIEKLFF. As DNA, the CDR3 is TGTGCCAGTAGTGAACAGGGGGGGATTGAAAAACTGTTTTTT.

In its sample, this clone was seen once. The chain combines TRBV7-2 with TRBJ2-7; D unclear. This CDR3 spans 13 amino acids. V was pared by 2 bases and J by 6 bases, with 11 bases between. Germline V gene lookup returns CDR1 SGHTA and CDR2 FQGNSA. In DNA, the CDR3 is TGTGCCAGCAGCTTATGGGCGTCAAGCGAGCAGTACTTC. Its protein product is CASSLWASSEQYF.

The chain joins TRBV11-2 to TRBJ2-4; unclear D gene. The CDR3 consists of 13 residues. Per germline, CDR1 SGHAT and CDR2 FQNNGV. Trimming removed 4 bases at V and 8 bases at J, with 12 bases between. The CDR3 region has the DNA TGTGCCAGCAGCTCCCGCCGGGCCGACATTCAGTACTTC. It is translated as CASSSRRADIQYF.

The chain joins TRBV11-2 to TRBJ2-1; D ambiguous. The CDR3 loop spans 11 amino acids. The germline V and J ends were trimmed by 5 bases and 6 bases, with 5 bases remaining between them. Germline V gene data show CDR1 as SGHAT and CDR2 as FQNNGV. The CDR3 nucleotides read TGTGCCAGCAGCGTGAGCAATGAGCAGTTCTTC. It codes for CASSVSNEQFF.

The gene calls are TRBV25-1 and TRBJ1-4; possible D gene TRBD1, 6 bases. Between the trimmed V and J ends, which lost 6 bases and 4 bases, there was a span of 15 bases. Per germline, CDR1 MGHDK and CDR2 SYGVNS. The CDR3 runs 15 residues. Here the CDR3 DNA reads TGTGCCAGCAGCAGGACAGAGGGCAATAATGAAAAACTGTTTTTT. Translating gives CASSRTEGNNEKLFF.

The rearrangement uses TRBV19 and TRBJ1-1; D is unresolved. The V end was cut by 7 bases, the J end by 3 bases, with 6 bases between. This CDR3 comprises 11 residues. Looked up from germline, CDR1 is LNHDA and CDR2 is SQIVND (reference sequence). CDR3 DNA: TGTGCCAGTACAGGATACACTGAAGCTTTCTTT. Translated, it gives CASTGYTEAFF.

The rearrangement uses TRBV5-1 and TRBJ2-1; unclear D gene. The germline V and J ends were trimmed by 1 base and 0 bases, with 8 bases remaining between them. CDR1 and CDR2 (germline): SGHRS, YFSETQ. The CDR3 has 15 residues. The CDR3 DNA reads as TGCGCCAGCAGCTTGACGGCCAACTCCTACAATGAGCAGTTCTTC. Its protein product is CASSLTANSYNEQFF.

This chain's CDR3 is CASSPGRLHEKLFF. In nucleotides, the CDR3 is TGTGCCAGCAGTCCGGGACGGCTCCATGAAAAACTGTTTTTT. The gene calls are TRBV2 and TRBJ1-4; D perhaps matches TRBD1 (5 bases). Trimming stripped 5 bases from V and 6 bases from J, with 13 bases between. Germline values: CDR1 SNHLY, CDR2 FYNNEI. The length of the CDR3 is 14 residues.

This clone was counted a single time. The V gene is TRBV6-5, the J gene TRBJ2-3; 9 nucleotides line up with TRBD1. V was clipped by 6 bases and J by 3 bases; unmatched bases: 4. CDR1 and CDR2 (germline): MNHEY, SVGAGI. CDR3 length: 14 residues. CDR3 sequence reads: CASRQGARTDTQYF. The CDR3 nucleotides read TGTGCCAGCAGACAGGGGGCTCGAACAGATACGCAGTATTTT.